The clone carrying this T cell receptor beta chain showed up just once. These data belong to a study of blood T cell repertoires in COVID-19. The data were produced by immunoSEQ multiplex PCR, yet TCRdb's version contains in-frame clones alone and is incomplete. This sample has roughly 170,000 clones, with 88% found just once. The CDR3 loop spans 16 amino acids. From germline, CDR1 is MNHEY and CDR2 SVGAGI. V lost 0 bases, J lost 4 bases, and 3 bases stayed unmatched. The sequence came from a man aged 55 to 70 with acute or convalescent COVID-19. The chain links TRBV6-5 to TRBJ2-2; TRBD1 agrees at 9 bases. Sequencing input: peripheral blood. The CDR3 loop reads CASSYSGQGFTGELFF. Here the CDR3 DNA reads TGTGCCAGCAGTTACTCGGGACAGGGATTCACCGGGGAGCTGTTTTTT.